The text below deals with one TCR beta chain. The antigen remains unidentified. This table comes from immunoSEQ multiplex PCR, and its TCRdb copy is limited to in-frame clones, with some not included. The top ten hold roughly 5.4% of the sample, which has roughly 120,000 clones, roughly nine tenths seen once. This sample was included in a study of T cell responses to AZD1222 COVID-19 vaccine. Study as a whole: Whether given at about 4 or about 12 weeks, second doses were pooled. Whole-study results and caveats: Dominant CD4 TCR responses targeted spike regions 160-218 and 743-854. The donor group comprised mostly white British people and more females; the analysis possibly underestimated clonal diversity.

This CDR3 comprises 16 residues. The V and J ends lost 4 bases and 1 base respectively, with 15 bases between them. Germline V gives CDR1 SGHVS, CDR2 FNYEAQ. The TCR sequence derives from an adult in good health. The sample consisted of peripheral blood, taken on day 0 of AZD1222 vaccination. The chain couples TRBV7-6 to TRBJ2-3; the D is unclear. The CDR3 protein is CASSSVLGSGTDTQYF. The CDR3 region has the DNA TGTGCCAGCAGCTCTGTACTGGGATCAGGCACAGATACGCAGTATTTT.